This entry is about one T cell receptor beta chain. Antigen specificity is unknown. This sample is drawn from a study of cytomegalovirus exposure and HLA in healthy donors. The PCR had 60 Vbeta and 13 Jbeta primers. Profiled with immunoSEQ multiplex PCR; TCRdb holds only in-frame clones, not every one. The profile covers roughly 49,000 clones, with 77% appearing a single time and less than 3% taken by the ten largest. CDR1 SGDLS and CDR2 YYNGEE come from the germline V gene. With V trimmed by 2 bases and J by 2 bases, 4 bases remained unmatched. The CDR3 length is 14 residues. Points from the study as a whole: The authors listed some 160 TCR beta chains as cytomegalovirus-associated. A later analysis found TCR association rates differed by HLA locus, highest for DRB1 and lowest for HLA-C.

The sequenced material came from PBMCs. The sequence derives from a woman in her thirties or forties in good health and CMV-seropositive. The chain links TRBV9 to TRBJ2-7, with 7 bases identical to TRBD2. In DNA form, the CDR3 reads TGTGCCAGCAGCGTTGCGGGGGAGACCTACGAGCAGTACTTC. It yields the protein CASSVAGETYEQYF.